Below are 18 T cell receptor beta chains sequenced from a single sample in a study of identical twins. TCRdb itself ran the 5' RACE reads through MiXCR, one entry per CDR3 protein. Among about 720,000 distinct CDR3 sequences, roughly 8% were seen once, and the ten largest hold 0.98%. This sample was also put to use in a study of yellow fever vaccine responses in identical twins.

The sample taken for sequencing was PBMCs. These TCRs come from a woman aged 18-35 years in good health.

This clonotype was observed a handful of times. This sequence joins TRBV29-1 and TRBJ2-7; D remains unclear. V was pared by 0 bases and J by 6 bases, with 18 bases between. Germline CDR1 reads SQVTM; CDR2 reads ANQGSEA. The CDR3 spans 15 residues. The CDR3 here is CSVEETNKKVGEQYF. The DNA of the CDR3 is TGCAGCGTTGAAGAGACAAACAAAAAAGTCGGCGAGCAGTACTTC.

The rearrangement joins TRBV30 to TRBJ2-2; no firm D call. V was cut by 1 base and J by 2 bases, with 11 bases left in between. Germline V gene data show CDR1 as GTSNPN and CDR2 as SVGIG (reference sequence). The CDR3 totals 15 residues. The CDR3, as DNA: TGTGCCTGGAGTGGAAATAGCCTTAACACCGGGGAGCTGTTTTTT. Protein sequence: CAWSGNSLNTGELFF.

The chain employs TRBV6-2 or TRBV6-3 and TRBJ1-1, with a possible D match to TRBD1 (5 bases). CDR1 is MNHEY, CDR2 SVGEGT, per germline. The CDR3 runs to 15 residues. The V end was cut by 2 bases, the J end by 0 bases, with 10 bases between. As DNA, the CDR3 is TGTGCCAGCAGTTACCCCCCAGGGTTGAACACTGAAGCTTTCTTT. Amino acids: CASSYPPGLNTEAFF.

Only a few counts were recorded for this clonotype. V is TRBV7-2 and J is TRBJ2-1, with no clear D. Germline V CDR1 and CDR2: SGHTA, FQGNSA. The CDR3 spans 14 residues. With 2 bases removed from V and 9 bases from J, the gap between germline ends came to 14 bases. In DNA form, the CDR3 reads TGTGCCAGCAGCTTAACATGGGTGTCGAGTGAGCAGTTCTTC. This gives the protein CASSLTWVSSEQFF.

This sequence joins TRBV20-1 and TRBJ2-7; D possibly matches TRBD1 or TRBD2 (5 bases each). CDR3 length equals 18 residues. Germline V CDR1 and CDR2: DFQATT, SNEGSKA (reference sequence). V lost 1 base to trimming and J lost 3 bases, with 25 bases between them. In DNA, the CDR3 is TGCAGTGCTAGAGTAGCGTGGGGCAGGAATAAACCTGACTACGAGCAGTACTTC. It codes for CSARVAWGRNKPDYEQYF.

This clonotype has at least ten counts. The chain combines TRBV28 with TRBJ2-3, with D unclear. With 4 bases removed from V and 4 bases from J, the gap between germline ends came to 12 bases. This CDR3 has 14 residues. Per the germline V gene, CDR1 is MDHEN and CDR2 is SYDVKM. The CDR3 DNA follows: TGTGCCAGCAGTTCGCCAGACCCACCAGATACGCAGTATTTT. The encoded protein is CASSSPDPPDTQYF.

This clonotype was recorded many times. V and J are TRBV3-1 and TRBJ2-1, with 10 positions matching TRBD2. The CDR3 sequence is 14 residues long. Germline assignment: CDR1 LGHDT and CDR2 YNNKEL (reference sequence). With 8 bases clipped from V and 8 bases from J, the junction kept 9 bases outside the gene matches. The DNA for the CDR3 is TGTGCCAGCCTCGCCACTAGCGGGAAACATGAGCAGTTCTTC. Translated: CASLATSGKHEQFF.

This clonotype was seen many times. The V gene is TRBV28, the J gene TRBJ2-3; D is perhaps TRBD1 or TRBD2 (5 bases each). CDR3 length: 14 residues. V dropped 1 base and J dropped 8 bases, with 13 bases sitting between them. The germline V gene has CDR1 MDHEN and CDR2 SYDVKM. CDR3 coding DNA: TGTGCCAGCAGTTTATTATCGGTCGGGGCTACGCAGTATTTT. Translated: CASSLLSVGATQYF.

There are a few counts of this clonotype. Here the CDR3 DNA reads TGTGCCATCAATCCGGGACAGGGGAACTATGGCTACACCTTC. Its protein is CAINPGQGNYGYTF. The V call is TRBV10-3, the J call TRBJ1-2, with 10 bases matching TRBD1. The CDR3 length is 14 residues. Unmatched junction bases numbered 4, after V lost 7 bases and J lost 2 bases. Germline V gene sequence: CDR1 ENHRY, CDR2 SYGVKD.

The rearrangement joins TRBV7-9 to TRBJ2-7; D call uncertain. Per the germline V gene, CDR1 is SEHNR and CDR2 is FQNEAQ (reference sequence). Trimming took 0 bases from V and 7 from J, leaving 7 bases between them. This CDR3 spans 12 amino acids. CDR3 region: CASSLASAEQYF. The CDR3 DNA follows: TGTGCCAGCAGCTTAGCGTCGGCAGAGCAGTACTTC.

This chain joins TRBV7-8 and TRBJ2-7; D perhaps matches TRBD1 (5 bases). V was cut by 1 base and J by 3 bases, with 13 bases left in between. Looked up from germline, CDR1 is SGHVS and CDR2 is FQNEAQ. The CDR3 spans 15 residues. This CDR3 is CASSLEGQGFYEQYF. Written as DNA, the CDR3 is TGTGCCAGCAGCTTAGAAGGTCAGGGATTCTACGAGCAGTACTTC.

The rearrangement joins TRBV20-1 to TRBJ2-1, with 14 bases identical to TRBD2. V gave up 3 bases and J gave up 2 bases; unmatched junction bases: 9. CDR3 size: 18 residues. CDR1 DFQATT and CDR2 SNEGSKA come from the germline V gene (reference sequence). Here the CDR3 reads CSASSPGLAGGPYNEQFF. The CDR3, as DNA: TGCAGTGCTAGTTCCCCCGGACTAGCGGGAGGTCCCTACAATGAGCAGTTCTTC.

The table lists this clonotype with many counts. The chain recombines TRBV27 with TRBJ2-7, with 10 bases fitting TRBD2. The CDR3 loop spans 17 amino acids. Trimming at V came to 2 bases and at J to 9 bases, leaving 16 bases not matched to a gene. Germline CDR1 and CDR2: MNHEY and SMNVEV (reference sequence). The CDR3 nucleotides are TGTGCCAGCAGTTTAAGTTTCGCTAGCGGGAGCCTAAATGGGCAGTACTTC. Translation gives CASSLSFASGSLNGQYF.

A single count supports this clonotype. The rearrangement links TRBV11-2 to TRBJ2-7, with TRBD2 matching 15 bases. The germline gives CDR1 SGHAT, CDR2 FQNNGV. The CDR3 contains 17 residues. Trimming at V came to 4 bases and at J to 2 bases, leaving 6 bases not matched to a gene. The CDR3 region is CASSSGLAGGPTYEQYF. CDR3 coding DNA: TGTGCCAGCAGCTCGGGACTAGCGGGGGGTCCTACCTACGAGCAGTACTTC.

This clonotype was observed a handful of times. This rearrangement joins TRBV5-1 to TRBJ2-1; tentatively, D is TRBD2 (5 bases). V lost 0 bases to trimming and J lost 6 bases, with 13 bases between them. CDR3 size: 15 residues. Germline CDR1 is SGHRS and CDR2 is YFSETQ. The CDR3 DNA is TGCGCCAGCAGCTTGGGGGCGGGCCTCTTCAATGAGCAGTTCTTC. Encoded protein: CASSLGAGLFNEQFF. The full variable domain, completed using reference TRBV5-1 and TRBJ2-1, is KAGVTQTPRYLIKTRGQQVTLSCSPISGHRSVSWYQQTPGQGLQFLFEYFSETQRNKGNFPGRFSGRQFSNSRSEMNVSTLELGDSALYLCASSLGAGLFNEQFFGPGTRLTVL.

This clonotype turned up a few times. The gene calls are TRBV5-1 and TRBJ1-2; D remains ambiguous. The V and J ends lost 4 bases and 4 bases respectively, with 17 bases between them. This CDR3 contains 15 residues. Germline CDR1 and CDR2: SGHRS and YFSETQ. In DNA, the CDR3 is TGCGCCAGCAGCCAATACAGAGACGGGTTCTATGGCTACACCTTC. Its translation: CASSQYRDGFYGYTF.

The rearrangement links TRBV29-1 to TRBJ2-7, with TRBD2 identical over 9 bases. V shed 6 bases, J shed 2 bases, and the junction held 8 bases outside the gene matches. The CDR3 runs 14 residues. The germline CDR1 and CDR2 sequences are SQVTM and ANQGSEA. CDR3 amino acids: CSVYLTSGTYEQYF. CDR3 coding DNA: TGCAGCGTCTATTTGACTAGCGGTACCTACGAGCAGTACTTC.

This clonotype was detected many times. The chain joins TRBV28 to TRBJ2-7; D remains ambiguous. V gave up 5 bases and J gave up 2 bases, with 16 bases separating them. This CDR3 has 15 residues. The germline gives CDR1 MDHEN, CDR2 SYDVKM. The chain's CDR3 is CASSTVQIMAYEQYF. The CDR3 DNA is TGTGCCAGCAGTACCGTCCAGATAATGGCCTACGAGCAGTACTTC.